This is a list of T cell receptor beta chains from one sample in a study of blood T cell repertoires in COVID-19. Data came from immunoSEQ multiplex PCR; TCRdb stores just in-frame clones and leaves some out. The sample holds over 110,000 clones, 70% to 90% seen once. Sequenced: peripheral blood. These receptors were taken from a human donor in a cohort sampled during active COVID-19. The CDR3 runs from the conserved cysteine through the conserved F or W. Each record gives: clone size, J gene, V gene, D gene, CDR3 length, CDR3 DNA, CDR3 protein. D genes are given only for firm matches. The listing skips clone size in some rows; elsewhere it reads once, few, many or a size class.

abundance: -; j_gene: TRBJ2-7; v_gene: TRBV29-1; d_gene: -; len: 11; CDR3nt: TGCAGCGTTGGAACATCCTACGAGCAGTACTTC; CDR3aa: CSVGTSYEQYF
abundance: -; j_gene: TRBJ1-1; v_gene: TRBV5-5; d_gene: -; len: 15; CDR3nt: TGTGCCTCAGTCCTCACGGCAACTGGAGCCACTGAAGCTTTCTTT; CDR3aa: CASVLTATGATEAFF
abundance: few; j_gene: TRBJ2-1; v_gene: TRBV4-2; d_gene: TRBD2; len: 16; CDR3nt: TGTGCCAGCAGCCAAGAGGAGGGCGGGGGGAACAATGAGCAGTTCTTC; CDR3aa: CASSQEEGGGNNEQFF
abundance: -; j_gene: TRBJ1-1; v_gene: TRBV7-9; d_gene: TRBD1; len: 15; CDR3nt: TGTGCCAGCAGCTTCGGACAGGGTAGTCGGACTGAAGCTTTCTTT; CDR3aa: CASSFGQGSRTEAFF
abundance: few; j_gene: TRBJ2-5; v_gene: TRBV2; d_gene: TRBD2; len: 15; CDR3nt: TGTGCCAGCAGTCCTAGCGGGGGGCCGGAGGAGACCCAGTACTTC; CDR3aa: CASSPSGGPEETQYF
abundance: -; j_gene: TRBJ1-2; v_gene: TRBV5-6; d_gene: -; len: 12; CDR3nt: TGTGCCAGCAGTTTCCCGACATTCGGCTACACCTTC; CDR3aa: CASSFPTFGYTF
abundance: -; j_gene: TRBJ1-1; v_gene: TRBV20-1; d_gene: -; len: 11; CDR3nt: TGCAGTGCTAGAGATGAGGGTGAAGCTTTCTTT; CDR3aa: CSARDEGEAFF
abundance: -; j_gene: TRBJ1-4; v_gene: TRBV2; d_gene: -; len: 11; CDR3nt: TGTGCCAGCAGTGCGGGGGTCTGGGTGTTTTTT; CDR3aa: CASSAGVWVFF
abundance: few; j_gene: TRBJ2-7; v_gene: TRBV12-3/TRBV12-4; d_gene: -; len: 12; CDR3nt: TGTGCCAGCAGTCACTCTCGGGGCGAGCAGTACTTC; CDR3aa: CASSHSRGEQYF
abundance: -; j_gene: TRBJ2-7; v_gene: TRBV5-1; d_gene: -; len: 17; CDR3nt: TGCGCCAGCAGCATCAGCATGGGGGCAGGAGCTTCCTACGAGCAGTACTTC; CDR3aa: CASSISMGAGASYEQYF
abundance: -; j_gene: TRBJ2-2; v_gene: TRBV13; d_gene: TRBD2; len: 16; CDR3nt: TGTGCCAGCAGCTCGAGCGGGGGGGAGAACACCGGGGAGCTGTTTTTT; CDR3aa: CASSSSGGENTGELFF
abundance: -; j_gene: TRBJ2-7; v_gene: TRBV19; d_gene: TRBD2; len: 15; CDR3nt: TGTGCCAGTAGCGCTAGCGGGGGAACCTCCTACGAGCAGTACTTC; CDR3aa: CASSASGGTSYEQYF
abundance: -; j_gene: TRBJ2-3; v_gene: TRBV12-3/TRBV12-4; d_gene: -; len: 13; CDR3nt: TGTGCCAGCAGTCCAGGGTACAGCGATACGCAGTATTTT; CDR3aa: CASSPGYSDTQYF
abundance: -; j_gene: TRBJ1-3; v_gene: TRBV12-3/TRBV12-4; d_gene: -; len: 13; CDR3nt: TGTGCCAGCAGTTACAGCTCTGGAAACACCATATATTTT; CDR3aa: CASSYSSGNTIYF
abundance: -; j_gene: TRBJ2-2; v_gene: TRBV7-3; d_gene: TRBD2; len: 21; CDR3nt: TGTGCCAGCAGCTTATTACCACGATTCTCCTCTAGCGGGGGCAACACCGGGGAGCTGTTTTTT; CDR3aa: CASSLLPRFSSSGGNTGELFF
abundance: -; j_gene: TRBJ1-2; v_gene: TRBV11-2; d_gene: -; len: 13; CDR3nt: TGTGCCAGCAGCTATCCTTTCAGAGGAGGCTACACCTTC; CDR3aa: CASSYPFRGGYTF
abundance: -; j_gene: TRBJ1-1; v_gene: TRBV5-1; d_gene: -; len: 12; CDR3nt: TGCGCCAGCAGCTTTACGGACACTGAAGCTTTCTTT; CDR3aa: CASSFTDTEAFF
abundance: -; j_gene: TRBJ1-1; v_gene: TRBV7-9; d_gene: TRBD1; len: 13; CDR3nt: TGTGCCAGCAGCTCCAGGACAGGGCCTGAAGCTTTCTTT; CDR3aa: CASSSRTGPEAFF
abundance: -; j_gene: TRBJ2-4; v_gene: TRBV5-1; d_gene: TRBD1; len: 15; CDR3nt: TGCGCCAGCAGCTTGGGGCCGGGGACAGGAAACATTCAGTACTTC; CDR3aa: CASSLGPGTGNIQYF
abundance: once; j_gene: TRBJ2-5; v_gene: TRBV9; d_gene: TRBD2; len: 17; CDR3nt: TGTGCCCGCAGCGTAGGGACTAGCGGGGGGGCCGGGGAGACCCAGTACTTC; CDR3aa: CARSVGTSGGAGETQYF
abundance: -; j_gene: TRBJ2-7; v_gene: TRBV5-6; d_gene: TRBD2; len: 15; CDR3nt: TGTGCCAGCAGCCGGGAGGGGGTCCGAGGGCTCGAGCAGTACTTC; CDR3aa: CASSREGVRGLEQYF
abundance: -; j_gene: TRBJ2-1; v_gene: TRBV9; d_gene: -; len: 12; CDR3nt: TGTGCCAGCAGCCCCCTTAGTGGTGAGCAGTTCTTC; CDR3aa: CASSPLSGEQFF
abundance: -; j_gene: TRBJ2-3; v_gene: TRBV10-3; d_gene: TRBD1; len: 14; CDR3nt: TGTGCCATAAAGCCGGGACAGGGCACAGATACGCAGTATTTT; CDR3aa: CAIKPGQGTDTQYF
abundance: -; j_gene: TRBJ2-5; v_gene: TRBV19; d_gene: TRBD2; len: 15; CDR3nt: TGTGCCAGTAGTCCAACAGCGGGGGGGCAAGAGACCCAGTACTTC; CDR3aa: CASSPTAGGQETQYF
abundance: -; j_gene: TRBJ2-1; v_gene: TRBV28; d_gene: TRBD1; len: 16; CDR3nt: TGTGCCAGCAGTGGCCAGGGGGCTAGCTCCTACAATGAGCAGTTCTTC; CDR3aa: CASSGQGASSYNEQFF
abundance: -; j_gene: TRBJ1-1; v_gene: TRBV4-2; d_gene: TRBD1; len: 13; CDR3nt: TGTGCCAGCAGCCAAGGAGGGGGCCTCCAAGCTTTCTTT; CDR3aa: CASSQGGGLQAFF
abundance: -; j_gene: TRBJ2-2; v_gene: TRBV4-2; d_gene: -; len: 16; CDR3nt: TGTGCCAGCAGCCAAGATACCCAGGGCGACACCGGGGAGCTGTTTTTT; CDR3aa: CASSQDTQGDTGELFF
abundance: once; j_gene: TRBJ2-1; v_gene: TRBV5-1; d_gene: -; len: 11; CDR3nt: TGCGCCAGCAGCCCGGGGACTCAGCAGTTCTTC; CDR3aa: CASSPGTQQFF